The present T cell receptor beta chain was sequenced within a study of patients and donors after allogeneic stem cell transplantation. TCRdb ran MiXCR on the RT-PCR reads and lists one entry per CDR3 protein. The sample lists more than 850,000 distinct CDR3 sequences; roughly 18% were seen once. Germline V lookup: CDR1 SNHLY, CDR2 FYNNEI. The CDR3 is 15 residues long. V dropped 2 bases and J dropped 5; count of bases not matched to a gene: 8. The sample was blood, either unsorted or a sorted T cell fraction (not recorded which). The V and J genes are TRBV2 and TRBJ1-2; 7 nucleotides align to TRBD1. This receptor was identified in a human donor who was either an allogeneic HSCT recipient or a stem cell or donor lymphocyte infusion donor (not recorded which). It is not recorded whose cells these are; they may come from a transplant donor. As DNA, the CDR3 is TGTGCCAGCAGTGAATGGACAGGATCTTCTTATGGCTACACCTTC. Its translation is CASSEWTGSSYGYTF.